One and the same sample provided the 25 T cell receptor beta chains below, sequenced in a study of T-cell reconstitution after alpha-beta-depleted transplantation in children. Preparation of the TCRbeta library involved a method that used unique molecular identifiers. TCRdb passed the PCR reads through MiXCR, listing each CDR3 protein once. Of some 110,000 distinct CDR3 sequences detected, 10% to 13% appear once; the ten largest clones hold less than 40%. The source was PBMCs, collected before TCRalphabeta/CD19-depleted stem cell transplant. The receptors were gathered from a boy under 10 years old with acute lymphoblastic leukemia, due to receive a stem cell transplant.

The chain couples TRBV6-2 or TRBV6-3 to TRBJ2-1; D not resolved. Germline-derived CDR1 and CDR2 are MNHEY and SVGEGT. This CDR3 has 14 amino acids. Deletions cut 4 bases from V and 6 bases from J, with 13 bases between. The CDR3 DNA is TGTGCCAGCAGTTTGGACCCAAGAATCAATGAGCAGTTCTTC. Translating it yields CASSLDPRINEQFF.

This clonotype was counted ten times or more. The J gene is TRBJ2-7, the V gene TRBV29-1; 8 positions match TRBD1. Germline V lookup: CDR1 SQVTM, CDR2 ANQGSEA. This CDR3 comprises 14 residues. Unmatched junction bases numbered 8, after V lost 6 bases and J lost 1 base. The CDR3 nucleotides read TGCAGCGTGCTGGGGACAGGAGTATCCTACGAGCAGTACTTC. Protein product: CSVLGTGVSYEQYF.

This chain uses TRBV7-8 with TRBJ2-5; D is possibly TRBD1 or TRBD2 (5 bases each). Per the germline V gene, CDR1 is SGHVS and CDR2 is FQNEAQ. Trimming cost V 1 base and J 4 bases, with 13 bases left between them. The CDR3 runs to 15 residues. CDR3 amino acids: CASSLVAPGTETQYF. The DNA of the CDR3 is TGTGCCAGCAGCTTAGTCGCCCCAGGGACAGAGACCCAGTACTTC.

V and J are TRBV20-1 and TRBJ1-6, with no clear D. Looked up from germline, CDR1 is DFQATT and CDR2 is SNEGSKA (reference sequence). This CDR3 has 15 residues. The ends were cut back, 1 base at V and 0 bases at J, with 7 bases in the middle. The CDR3 spells CSARGDNSYNSPLHF. CDR3 nucleotide sequence: TGCAGTGCTAGAGGGGATAACTCCTATAATTCACCCCTCCACTTT.

At least ten counts were recorded for this clonotype. The rearrangement uses TRBV20-1 and TRBJ2-7; tentatively, D is TRBD2 (5 bases). Germline assignment: CDR1 DFQATT and CDR2 SNEGSKA (reference sequence). V was clipped by 6 bases and J by 4 bases, with 22 bases between them. This CDR3 comprises 15 residues. The CDR3 coding sequence is TGCAGTGCCTTCTCCCTAGCAGGCGCCTCTTACGAGCAGTACTTC. Amino acids: CSAFSLAGASYEQYF.

This clonotype was seen a handful of times. CDR3 residues: CASSQPGLAGETQYF. For the CDR3, the DNA is TGTGCCAGCAGCCAACCAGGACTAGCTGGAGAGACCCAGTACTTC. The chain uses TRBV28 and TRBJ2-5; 8 bases agree with TRBD2. Germline V gene sequence: CDR1 MDHEN, CDR2 SYDVKM. The CDR3 is 15 residues long. V lost 6 bases, J lost 4 bases, and 10 bases stayed unmatched.

This clonotype was picked up many times. The gene calls are TRBV20-1 and TRBJ2-1, with a possible D match to TRBD1 (5 bases). V dropped 2 bases and J dropped 3 bases, with 11 bases sitting between them. Germline assignment: CDR1 DFQATT and CDR2 SNEGSKA (reference sequence). The CDR3 extends over 14 amino acids. CDR3 sequence reads: CSARQGSNYNEQFF. The DNA of the CDR3 is TGCAGTGCTAGACAGGGTTCTAACTACAATGAGCAGTTCTTC.

This clonotype came up many times. This sequence joins TRBV15 and TRBJ2-5; D gene ambiguous. This CDR3 comprises 13 residues. Germline assignment: CDR1 LNHNV and CDR2 YYDKDF (reference sequence). Trimming shortened V by 0 bases and J by 4 bases, and 6 bases separated the two germline ends. The CDR3, as DNA: TGTGCCACCAGCAGAGATCGCCGAGAGACCCAGTACTTC. Translated, it gives CATSRDRRETQYF.

A few counts support this clonotype. The chain combines TRBV20-1 with TRBJ1-1, with D tentatively TRBD1 (6 bases). V was clipped by 5 bases and J by 2 bases, with 15 bases between them. From germline, CDR1 is DFQATT and CDR2 SNEGSKA (reference sequence). CDR3 length: 14 residues. CDR3 in amino acids: CSAPDRKINTEAFF. CDR3 DNA sequence: TGCAGTGCTCCGGACAGAAAGATTAACACTGAAGCTTTCTTT.

The chain employs TRBV20-1 and TRBJ1-6; D gene uncertain. V shed 3 bases and J shed 9 bases, with 18 bases lying between them. This CDR3 has 15 residues. Germline V lookup: CDR1 DFQATT, CDR2 SNEGSKA (reference sequence). CDR3 sequence: CSASYGSLPISPLHF. DNA for the CDR3: TGCAGTGCTAGTTACGGGTCCTTGCCCATTTCACCCCTCCACTTT.

The J gene is TRBJ1-4, the V gene TRBV5-1; D call uncertain. Germline V gene lookup returns CDR1 SGHRS and CDR2 YFSETQ. The V and J ends lost 7 bases and 7 bases respectively, with 14 bases between them. There are 13 residues in the CDR3. The CDR3 spells CASRAFMGEKLFF. In nucleotides, the CDR3 is TGCGCCAGCCGGGCGTTTATGGGTGAAAAACTGTTTTTT.

This clonotype has ten or more counts. The chain carries TRBV20-1 and TRBJ2-5, with no clear D. The CDR3 sequence is 15 residues long. V dropped 3 bases and J dropped 5 bases, with 19 bases sitting between them. Germline values: CDR1 DFQATT, CDR2 SNEGSKA (reference sequence). The CDR3 region is CSASDPVVSAETQYF. The CDR3 region has the DNA TGCAGTGCTAGCGACCCAGTCGTATCCGCGGAGACCCAGTACTTC.

V usage is TRBV25-1 and J usage is TRBJ2-2, with 7 bases lining up with TRBD1. The CDR3 has 13 amino acids. V shed 4 bases, J shed 4 bases, and the junction held 0 bases outside the gene matches. CDR1 is MGHDK, CDR2 SYGVNS, per germline. The CDR3 sequence is CASSGQGTGELFF. The CDR3 DNA reads TGTGCCAGCAGTGGACAGGGCACCGGGGAGCTGTTTTTT.

This clonotype came up many times. The chain joins TRBV5-1 to TRBJ1-1; D gene unclear. V lost 4 bases and J lost 1, with 8 bases in between. Per the germline V gene, CDR1 is SGHRS and CDR2 is YFSETQ. This CDR3 has 13 residues. CDR3 residues: CASSTARNTEAFF. As DNA, the CDR3 is TGCGCCAGCAGCACTGCACGGAACACTGAAGCTTTCTTT.

This clonotype was found a few times. An end of the junction does not agree with germline; a read error may underlie this. The CDR3 region has the DNA TGTGCCAGCAGTAAAGCGGGAGTAAATGAGCAGTTCTTC. The encoded protein is CASSKAGVNEQFF. V gene TRBV6-1 combines with J gene TRBJ2-1; 8 bases are shared with TRBD2. Germline V gene lookup returns CDR1 MNHNS and CDR2 SASEGT. The CDR3 is 13 amino acids.

The rearrangement links TRBV29-1 to TRBJ2-7; 11 bases are a match to TRBD2. This CDR3 spans 15 amino acids. Germline V CDR1 and CDR2: SQVTM, ANQGSEA. J gave up 5 bases and V 0 bases, and 6 bases lay outside the gene matches. The CDR3 region has the DNA TGCAGCGTTGAAGAGGGTACTAGCGGGAGTAACGAGCAGTACTTC. Its protein is CSVEEGTSGSNEQYF.

This chain joins TRBV28 and TRBJ2-7; 7 bases are shared with TRBD2. Per the germline V gene, CDR1 is MDHEN and CDR2 is SYDVKM. The length of the CDR3 is 14 residues. Losses at the gene ends were 3 bases for V and 2 bases for J; bases not matched to a gene: 4. CDR3 loop: CASSFGGTTYEQYF. The CDR3 DNA reads TGTGCCAGCAGTTTCGGGGGGACTACCTACGAGCAGTACTTC.

This clonotype was seen more than once but under ten times. This chain joins TRBV18 and TRBJ2-2; D could derive from TRBD1 or TRBD2 (5 bases each). The ends were cut back, 0 bases at V and 0 bases at J, with 5 bases in the middle. From germline, CDR1 is KGHSH and CDR2 LQKENI. This CDR3 spans 15 amino acids. CDR3 nucleotide sequence: TGTGCCAGCTCACCACCGGGGGCGAACACCGGGGAGCTGTTTTTT. Translation gives CASSPPGANTGELFF.

The J gene is TRBJ2-7, the V gene TRBV20-1; TRBD2 agrees at 9 bases. Germline V CDR1 and CDR2: DFQATT, SNEGSKA (reference sequence). The J segment lost 3 bases and the V segment lost 5 bases, leaving 8 bases of the junction unmatched. The CDR3 runs to 14 residues. In DNA, the CDR3 is TGCAGTGCTTCGCGGGAGGGCCCTATCTACGAGCAGTACTTC. This encodes CSASREGPIYEQYF.

This clonotype has at least ten counts. This chain links TRBV7-9 with TRBJ2-7; 8 bases are shared with TRBD2. The CDR3 totals 14 residues. Germline loops: CDR1 SEHNR, CDR2 FQNEAQ (reference sequence). V was pared by 6 bases and J by 4 bases, with 8 bases of the junction left unmatched. CDR3 sequence (DNA): TGTGCCAGCAGTTCTCCGGGACTAGGATACGAGCAGTACTTC. Translation gives CASSSPGLGYEQYF.

This clonotype has more than one count but fewer than ten. The chain joins TRBV7-2 to TRBJ1-5; TRBD1 is a possible D gene (5 bases). CDR3 length: 14 amino acids. Germline CDR1 and CDR2: SGHTA and FQGNSA. V dropped 8 bases and J dropped 7 bases, with 18 bases sitting between them. The CDR3 DNA is TGTGCCAGCGGGGCCGATCGTCTAGGGCAGCCCCAGCATTTT. Its protein is CASGADRLGQPQHF.

This clonotype was detected once. V is TRBV5-6 and J is TRBJ1-2; D unclear. The germline V gene encodes CDR1 SGHDT and CDR2 YYEEEE. The CDR3 is 15 amino acids. Trimming shortened V by 3 bases and J by 1 base, and 13 bases separated the two germline ends. The CDR3 DNA reads as TGTGCCAGCAGCTCTCGTGGTTGGGATAACTATGGCTACACCTTC. Residues: CASSSRGWDNYGYTF.

The V and J genes are TRBV6-1 and TRBJ2-3, with 9 bases lining up with TRBD2. CDR3 size: 15 residues. V dropped 7 bases and J dropped 6; count of bases not matched to a gene: 11. The germline V gene encodes CDR1 MNHNS and CDR2 SASEGT. For the CDR3, the DNA is TGTGCCAGCACCGATCTAGGTAGCGGGAGTGATACGCAGTATTTT. This encodes CASTDLGSGSDTQYF.

The chain links TRBV6-1 to TRBJ2-7; 13 nucleotides align to TRBD2. The CDR3 is 16 residues long. Trimming removed 4 bases from V and 1 base from J; junction bases left unmatched: 4. Germline loops: CDR1 MNHNS, CDR2 SASEGT. The CDR3 loop reads CASSAVGLAGSYEQYF. In DNA form, the CDR3 reads TGTGCCAGCAGTGCTGTGGGACTAGCGGGATCCTACGAGCAGTACTTC.

This clonotype was seen a few times. The chain's CDR3 is CSARKGHLSNTEAFF. The CDR3 DNA reads as TGCAGTGCTAGGAAGGGACACCTCTCGAACACTGAAGCTTTCTTT. The chain links TRBV20-1 to TRBJ1-1; tentatively, D is TRBD1 (6 bases). V lost 3 bases and J 1 base, leaving 15 bases between the germline ends. Germline CDR1 is DFQATT and CDR2 is SNEGSKA (reference sequence). The CDR3 sequence is 15 residues long.